This TCR beta chain was identified in a study of blood T cell repertoires in COVID-19. Study overall: Samples representing acute and convalescent COVID-19 were sourced from the United States, Italy and Spain. PBMCs, B-cell-depleted T cells, or T cells were the source of the cDNA or gDNA that made up the material.

Original analysis: It was from reference gene primer amplification that nucleated cell counts were estimated. Assay used: immunoSEQ multiplex PCR; TCRdb lists only in-frame clones, some missing. From that table come the V and J calls and clone size; the DNA was used to work out D and trimming. The top ten clones hold 1.9% of a sample with some 82,000 clones, 91% of them seen once. V lost 1 base, J lost 0 bases, and 13 bases lay in between. Looked up from germline, CDR1 is LGHDT and CDR2 is YNNKEL (reference sequence). The CDR3 is 16 residues long. The V call is TRBV3-1 (or the pseudogene TRBV3-2), the J call TRBJ2-7; possible D gene TRBD1, 6 bases. The receptor was derived from a woman in her forties or fifties in a cohort sampled during active COVID-19. Material for sequencing was peripheral blood. CDR3 in amino acids: CASSQVGGGRSYEQYF. The CDR3 region has the DNA TGTGCCAGCAGCCAAGTTGGGGGCGGGCGCTCCTACGAGCAGTACTTC.